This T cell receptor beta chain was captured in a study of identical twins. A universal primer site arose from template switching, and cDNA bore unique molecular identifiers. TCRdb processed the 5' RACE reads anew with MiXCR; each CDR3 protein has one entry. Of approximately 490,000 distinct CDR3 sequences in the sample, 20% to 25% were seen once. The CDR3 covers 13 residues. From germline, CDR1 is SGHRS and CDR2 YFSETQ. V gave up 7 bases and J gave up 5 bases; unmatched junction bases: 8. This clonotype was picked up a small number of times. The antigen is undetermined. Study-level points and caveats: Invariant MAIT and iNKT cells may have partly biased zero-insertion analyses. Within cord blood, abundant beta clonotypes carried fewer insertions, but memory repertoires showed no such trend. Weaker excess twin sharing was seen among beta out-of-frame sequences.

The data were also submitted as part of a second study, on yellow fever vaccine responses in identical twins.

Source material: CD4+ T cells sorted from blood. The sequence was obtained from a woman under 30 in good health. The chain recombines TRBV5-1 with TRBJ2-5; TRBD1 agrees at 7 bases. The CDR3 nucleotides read TGCGCCAGCTCGAGACAGGGTAGGGAGACCCAGTACTTC. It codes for CASSRQGRETQYF.